Listed here is a single T cell receptor (beta chain). The antigen remains unidentified. V dropped 6 bases and J dropped 2 bases, with 8 bases sitting between them. This CDR3 is 12 amino acids long. Germline loops: CDR1 ENHRY, CDR2 SYGVKD. The sample originates from a study of T-cell reconstitution after alpha-beta-depleted transplantation in children. Study results and caveats: Several hundred expanded graft clones reportedly were the source of alpha-beta T cells about two months after transplant. There were some patients whose high TCRbeta diversity at day 60 came from surviving recipient T cells and thymic progenitors. A year had passed since transplant, and T-cell counts and diversity by then came mostly from newly produced T cells.

Unique molecular identifiers were incorporated into the prepared TCRbeta library. TCRdb itself ran the PCR reads through MiXCR, one entry per CDR3 protein. The data contain approximately 130,000 distinct CDR3 sequences, about a tenth of them seen just once; the ten biggest clones take up more than 20%. The clonotype was recovered from a girl less than two years old who had a stem cell transplant for combined immunodeficiency, so the T cells may come from the graft donor. The J gene is TRBJ2-7, the V gene TRBV10-3; D call uncertain. The material sequenced was PBMCs, mostly from graft donor cells, taken 180 days after TCRalphabeta/CD19-depleted stem cell transplant. DNA of the CDR3: TGTGCCATCAGGGCAGAGACCTACGAGCAGTACTTC. Residues: CAIRAETYEQYF.